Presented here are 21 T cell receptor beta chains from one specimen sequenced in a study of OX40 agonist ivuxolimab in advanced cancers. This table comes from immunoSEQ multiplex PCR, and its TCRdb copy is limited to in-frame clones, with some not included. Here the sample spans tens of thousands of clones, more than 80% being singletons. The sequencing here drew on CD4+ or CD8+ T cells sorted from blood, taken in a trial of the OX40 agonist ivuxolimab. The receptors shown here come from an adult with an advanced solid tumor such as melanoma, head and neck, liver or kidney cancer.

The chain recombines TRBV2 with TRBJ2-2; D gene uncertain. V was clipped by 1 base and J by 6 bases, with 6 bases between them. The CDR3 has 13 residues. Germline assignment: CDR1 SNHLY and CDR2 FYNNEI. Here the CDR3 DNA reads TGTGCCAGCAGTGAAGAGGGCCCCGGGGAGCTGTTTTTT. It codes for CASSEEGPGELFF.

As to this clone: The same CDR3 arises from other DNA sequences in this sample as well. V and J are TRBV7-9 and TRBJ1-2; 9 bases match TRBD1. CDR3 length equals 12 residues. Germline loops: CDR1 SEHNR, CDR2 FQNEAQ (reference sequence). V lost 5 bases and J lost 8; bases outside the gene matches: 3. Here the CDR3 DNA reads TGTGCCAGCAGCCCCGGACAGGGGGGCTACACCTTC. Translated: CASSPGQGGYTF.

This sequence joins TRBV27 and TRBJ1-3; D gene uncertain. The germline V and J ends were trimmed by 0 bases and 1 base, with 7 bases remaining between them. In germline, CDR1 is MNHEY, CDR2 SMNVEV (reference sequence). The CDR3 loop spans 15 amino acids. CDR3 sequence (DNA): TGTGCCAGCAGTTTATCAGGTACATCTGGAAACACCATATATTTT. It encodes CASSLSGTSGNTIYF.

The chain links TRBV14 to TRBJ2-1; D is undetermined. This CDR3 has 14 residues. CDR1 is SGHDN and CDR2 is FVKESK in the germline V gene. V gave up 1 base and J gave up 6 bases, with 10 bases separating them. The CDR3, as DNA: TGTGCCAGCAGCCAAGTTTTATCCAGCAATGAGCAGTTCTTC. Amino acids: CASSQVLSSNEQFF.

The chain's CDR3 is CASSPRDRVDEKLFF. CDR3 bases: TGTGCCAGCAGCCCCCGGGACAGGGTGGACGAAAAACTGTTTTTT. The chain couples TRBV7-9 to TRBJ1-4; 9 positions match TRBD1. Germline V gene sequence: CDR1 SEHNR, CDR2 FQNEAQ (reference sequence). The CDR3 runs to 15 residues. J was trimmed by 8 bases and V by 5 bases; bases with no gene match: 9.

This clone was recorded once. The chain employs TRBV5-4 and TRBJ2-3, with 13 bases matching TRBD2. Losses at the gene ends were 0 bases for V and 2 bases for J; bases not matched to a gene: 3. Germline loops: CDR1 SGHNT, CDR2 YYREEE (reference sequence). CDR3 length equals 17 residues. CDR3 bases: TGTGCCAGCAGCTTGGAACTAGCGGGGGGGCCCACAGATACGCAGTATTTT. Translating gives CASSLELAGGPTDTQYF.

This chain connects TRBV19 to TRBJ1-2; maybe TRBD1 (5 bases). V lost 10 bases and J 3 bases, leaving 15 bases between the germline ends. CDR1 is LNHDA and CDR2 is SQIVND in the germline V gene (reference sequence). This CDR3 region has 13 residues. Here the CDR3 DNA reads TGTGCCATCCTACTCGGGGGAGACTATGGCTACACCTTC. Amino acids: CAILLGGDYGYTF.

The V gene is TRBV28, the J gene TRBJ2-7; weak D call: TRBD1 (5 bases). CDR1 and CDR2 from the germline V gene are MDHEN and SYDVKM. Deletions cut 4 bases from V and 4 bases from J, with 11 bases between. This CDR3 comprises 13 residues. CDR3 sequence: CASSSFQGYEQYF. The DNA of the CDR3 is TGTGCCAGCAGTTCCTTCCAGGGTTACGAGCAGTACTTC.

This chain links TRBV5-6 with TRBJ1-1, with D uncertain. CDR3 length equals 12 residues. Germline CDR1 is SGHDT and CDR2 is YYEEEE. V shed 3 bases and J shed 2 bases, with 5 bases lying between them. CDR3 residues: CASSSGNTEAFF. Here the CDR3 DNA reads TGTGCCAGCAGCTCGGGCAACACTGAAGCTTTCTTT. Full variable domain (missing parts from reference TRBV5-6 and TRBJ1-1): DAGVTQSPTHLIKTRGQQVTLRCSPKSGHDTVSWYQQALGQGPQFIFQYYEEEERQRGNFPDRFSGHQFPNYSSELNVNALLLGDSALYLCASSSGNTEAFFGQGTRLTVV.

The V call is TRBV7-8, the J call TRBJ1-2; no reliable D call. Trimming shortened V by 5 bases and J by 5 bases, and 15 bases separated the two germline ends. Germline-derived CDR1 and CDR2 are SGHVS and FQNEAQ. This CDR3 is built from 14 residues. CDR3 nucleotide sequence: TGTGCCAGCAGCGCTGGACGGACTCTTTATGGCTACACCTTC. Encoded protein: CASSAGRTLYGYTF.

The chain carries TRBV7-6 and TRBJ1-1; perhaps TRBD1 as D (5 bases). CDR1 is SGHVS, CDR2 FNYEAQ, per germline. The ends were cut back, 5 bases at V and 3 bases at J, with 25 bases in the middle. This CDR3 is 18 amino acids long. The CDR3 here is CASSITPGRSARHTEAFF. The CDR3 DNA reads TGTGCCAGCAGCATTACCCCGGGACGGAGCGCCAGGCACACTGAAGCTTTCTTT.

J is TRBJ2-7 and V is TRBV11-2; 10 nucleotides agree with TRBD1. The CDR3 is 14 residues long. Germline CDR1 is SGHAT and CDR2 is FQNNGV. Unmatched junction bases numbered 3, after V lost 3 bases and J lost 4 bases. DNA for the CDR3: TGTGCCAGCAGCTTGGGACAGGGGATGTACGAGCAGTACTTC. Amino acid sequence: CASSLGQGMYEQYF.

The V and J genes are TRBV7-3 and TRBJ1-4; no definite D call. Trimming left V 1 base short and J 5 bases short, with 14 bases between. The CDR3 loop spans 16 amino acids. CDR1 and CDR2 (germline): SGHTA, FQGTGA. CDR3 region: CASSLRAGVGNEKLFF. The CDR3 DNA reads TGTGCCAGCAGCTTAAGAGCAGGTGTGGGGAATGAAAAACTGTTTTTT. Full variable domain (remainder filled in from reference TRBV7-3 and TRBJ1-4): GAGVSQTPSNKVTEKGKYVELRCDPISGHTALYWYRQSLGQGPEFLIYFQGTGAADDSGLPNDRFFAVRPEGSVSTLKIQRTERGDSAVYLCASSLRAGVGNEKLFFGSGTQLSVL.

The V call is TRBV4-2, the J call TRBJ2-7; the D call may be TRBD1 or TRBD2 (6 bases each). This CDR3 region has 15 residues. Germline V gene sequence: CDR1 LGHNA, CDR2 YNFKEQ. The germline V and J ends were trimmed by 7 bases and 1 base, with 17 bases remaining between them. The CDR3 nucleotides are TGTGCCAGCACCCTTCAGAGGGGGGAATCCTACGAGCAGTACTTC. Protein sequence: CASTLQRGESYEQYF.

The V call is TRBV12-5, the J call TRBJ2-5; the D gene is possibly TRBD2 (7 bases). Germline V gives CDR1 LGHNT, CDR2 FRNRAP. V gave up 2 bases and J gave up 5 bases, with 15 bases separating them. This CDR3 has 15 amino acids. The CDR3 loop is CASGLKGEGEETQYF. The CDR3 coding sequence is TGTGCTAGTGGTTTGAAGGGGGAGGGCGAGGAGACCCAGTACTTC.

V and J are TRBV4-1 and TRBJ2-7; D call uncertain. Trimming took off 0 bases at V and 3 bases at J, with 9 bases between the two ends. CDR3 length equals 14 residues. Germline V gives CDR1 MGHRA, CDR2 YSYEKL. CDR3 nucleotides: TGCGCCAGCAGCCAAGACCTTATAGGCTACGAGCAGTACTTC. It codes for CASSQDLIGYEQYF.

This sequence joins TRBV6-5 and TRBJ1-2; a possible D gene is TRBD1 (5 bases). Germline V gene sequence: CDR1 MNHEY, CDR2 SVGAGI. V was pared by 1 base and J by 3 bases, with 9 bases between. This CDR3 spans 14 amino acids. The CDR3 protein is CASSYWSRDYGYTF. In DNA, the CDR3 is TGTGCCAGCAGTTACTGGAGCAGGGACTATGGCTACACCTTC.

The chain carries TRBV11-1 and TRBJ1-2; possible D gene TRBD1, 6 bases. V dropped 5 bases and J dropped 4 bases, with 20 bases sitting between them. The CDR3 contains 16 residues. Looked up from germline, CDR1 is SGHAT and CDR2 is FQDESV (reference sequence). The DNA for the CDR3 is TGTGCCAGCAGCCCCCCCGGACAGTTAGGGCGCTATGGCTACACCTTC. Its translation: CASSPPGQLGRYGYTF.

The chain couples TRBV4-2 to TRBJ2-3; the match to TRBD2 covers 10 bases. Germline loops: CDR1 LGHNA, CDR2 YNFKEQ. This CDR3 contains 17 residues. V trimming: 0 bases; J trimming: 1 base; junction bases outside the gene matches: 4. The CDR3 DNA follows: TGTGCCAGCAGCCAAGAAGGAGCGGGAGGGCGCACAGATACGCAGTATTTT. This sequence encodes CASSQEGAGGRTDTQYF.

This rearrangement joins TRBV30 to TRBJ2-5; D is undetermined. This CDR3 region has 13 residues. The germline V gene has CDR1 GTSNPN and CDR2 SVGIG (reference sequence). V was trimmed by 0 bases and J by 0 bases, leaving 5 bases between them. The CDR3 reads CAWSVIYQETQYF. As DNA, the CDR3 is TGTGCCTGGAGTGTTATTTACCAAGAGACCCAGTACTTC.

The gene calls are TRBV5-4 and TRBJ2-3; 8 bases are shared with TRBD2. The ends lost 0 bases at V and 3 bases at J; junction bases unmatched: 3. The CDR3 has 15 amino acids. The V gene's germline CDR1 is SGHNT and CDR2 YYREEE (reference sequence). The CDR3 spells CASSLELAETDTQYF. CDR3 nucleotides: TGTGCCAGCAGCTTGGAACTAGCGGAAACAGATACGCAGTATTTT.